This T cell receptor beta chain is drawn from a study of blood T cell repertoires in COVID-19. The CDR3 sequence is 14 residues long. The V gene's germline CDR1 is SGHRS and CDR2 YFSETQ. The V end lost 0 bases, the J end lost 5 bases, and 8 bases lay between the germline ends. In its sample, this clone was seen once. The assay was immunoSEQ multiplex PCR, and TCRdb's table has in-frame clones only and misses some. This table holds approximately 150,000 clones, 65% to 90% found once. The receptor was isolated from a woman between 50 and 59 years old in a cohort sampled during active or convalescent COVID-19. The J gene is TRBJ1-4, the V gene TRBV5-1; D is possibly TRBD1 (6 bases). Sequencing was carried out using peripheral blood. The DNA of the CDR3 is TGCGCCAGCAGCTTGGGCGGGGGCAATGAAAAACTGTTTTTT. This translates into CASSLGGGNEKLFF.